This T cell receptor (beta chain) was captured in a study of Ad26.COV2.S vaccination and SARS-CoV-2 variants. Whole-study results and caveats: Using TCR breadth and depth analyses may have led to underestimated total T cell responses.

Libraries were prepared by immunoSEQ multiplex PCR; TCRdb keeps only in-frame clonotypes and omits some of them. The data hold hundreds of thousands of clones, with around 86% observed a single time. CDR1 and CDR2 from the germline V gene are LGHDT and YNNKEL (reference sequence). The CDR3 has 15 residues. V shed 5 bases, J shed 6 bases, and the junction held 4 bases outside the gene matches. Notes on this clone: The antigen remains undetermined.

The treatment: some 20 received Ad26.COV2.S at low or high dose, single or two shots; about 5 received placebo; per-sample allocation not given. Samples analyzed were those drawn on day 63 after the first vaccine or placebo injection. This adult donor, from Boston, was 18-55 years old. The TCR was taken from a person aged 18 to 59 who received the Ad26.COV2.S COVID-19 vaccine or a placebo. Specimen: peripheral blood, collected in a trial of Ad26.COV2.S vaccine versus placebo. The V and J genes are TRBV3-1 (or the pseudogene TRBV3-2) and TRBJ2-1; TRBD2 aligns across 13 bases. CDR3 loop: CASSELAGGPNEQFF. For the CDR3, the DNA is TGTGCCAGCAGCGAACTAGCGGGGGGGCCCAATGAGCAGTTCTTC.